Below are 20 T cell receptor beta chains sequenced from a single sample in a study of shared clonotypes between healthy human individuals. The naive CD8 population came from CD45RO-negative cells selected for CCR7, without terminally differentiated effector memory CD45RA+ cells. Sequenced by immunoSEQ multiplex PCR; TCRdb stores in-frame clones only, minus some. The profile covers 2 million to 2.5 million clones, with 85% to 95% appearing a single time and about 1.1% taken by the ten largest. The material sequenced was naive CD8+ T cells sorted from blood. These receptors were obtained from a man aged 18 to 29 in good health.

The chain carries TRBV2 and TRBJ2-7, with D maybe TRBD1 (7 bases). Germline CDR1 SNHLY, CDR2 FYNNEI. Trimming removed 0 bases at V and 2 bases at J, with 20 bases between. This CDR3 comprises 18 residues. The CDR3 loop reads CASSEAAGGPSVTYEQYF. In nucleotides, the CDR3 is TGTGCCAGCAGTGAAGCGGCAGGGGGGCCCTCCGTTACCTACGAGCAGTACTTC.

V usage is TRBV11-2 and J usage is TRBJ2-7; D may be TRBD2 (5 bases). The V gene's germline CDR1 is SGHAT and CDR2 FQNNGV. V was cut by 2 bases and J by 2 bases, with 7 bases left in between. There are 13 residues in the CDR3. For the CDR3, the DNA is TGTGCCAGCAGCTTACAGCGGACCTACGAGCAGTACTTC. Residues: CASSLQRTYEQYF.

The CDR3 here is CASSHGVGVHTEAFF. CDR3 bases: TGCGCCAGCAGCCATGGGGTGGGGGTTCACACTGAAGCTTTCTTT. The chain couples TRBV4-1 to TRBJ1-1; maybe TRBD1 (5 bases). Germline V CDR1 and CDR2: MGHRA, YSYEKL. The CDR3 contains 15 residues. The V gene lost 3 bases and the J gene lost 3 bases, with 14 bases spanning the gap.

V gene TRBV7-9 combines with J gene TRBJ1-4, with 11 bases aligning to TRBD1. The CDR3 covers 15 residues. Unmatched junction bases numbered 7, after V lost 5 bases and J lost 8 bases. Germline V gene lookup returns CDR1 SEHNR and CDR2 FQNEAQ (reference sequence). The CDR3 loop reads CASSPWGQGEEKLFF. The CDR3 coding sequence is TGTGCCAGCAGCCCCTGGGGACAGGGGGAGGAAAAACTGTTTTTT.

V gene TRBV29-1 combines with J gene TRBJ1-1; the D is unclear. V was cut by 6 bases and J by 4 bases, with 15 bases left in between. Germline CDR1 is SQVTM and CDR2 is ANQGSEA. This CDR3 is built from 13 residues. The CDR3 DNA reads TGCAGCGTGGGCCGGGGAACAAGCACTGAAGCTTTCTTT. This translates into CSVGRGTSTEAFF.

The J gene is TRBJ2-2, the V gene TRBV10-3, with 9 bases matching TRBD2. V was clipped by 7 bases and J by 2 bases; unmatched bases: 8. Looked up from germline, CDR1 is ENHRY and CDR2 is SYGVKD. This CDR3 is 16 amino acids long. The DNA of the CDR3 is TGTGCCATCACCAGTAGCGGGAGAGAAAACACCGGGGAGCTGTTTTTT. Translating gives CAITSSGRENTGELFF.

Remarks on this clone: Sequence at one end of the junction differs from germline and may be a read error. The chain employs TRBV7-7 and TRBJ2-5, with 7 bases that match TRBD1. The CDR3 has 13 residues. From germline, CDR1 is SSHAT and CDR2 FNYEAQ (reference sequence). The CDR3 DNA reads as TGTGCTAGCAGCTTATACAGGGGAGAGACCCAGTACTTC. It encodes CASSLYRGETQYF.

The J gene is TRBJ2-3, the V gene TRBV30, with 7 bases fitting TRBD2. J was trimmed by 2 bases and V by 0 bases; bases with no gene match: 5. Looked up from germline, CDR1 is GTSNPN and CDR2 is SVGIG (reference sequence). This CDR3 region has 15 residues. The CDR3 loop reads CAWSVGGGDTDTQYF. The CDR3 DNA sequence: TGTGCCTGGAGTGTAGGCGGGGGTGACACAGATACGCAGTATTTT. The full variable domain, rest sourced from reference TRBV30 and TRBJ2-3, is SQTIHQWPATLVQPVGSPLSLECTVEGTSNPNLYWYRQAAGRGLQLLFYSVGIGQISSEVPQNLSASRPQDRQFILSSKKLLLSDSGFYLCAWSVGGGDTDTQYFGPGTRLTVL.

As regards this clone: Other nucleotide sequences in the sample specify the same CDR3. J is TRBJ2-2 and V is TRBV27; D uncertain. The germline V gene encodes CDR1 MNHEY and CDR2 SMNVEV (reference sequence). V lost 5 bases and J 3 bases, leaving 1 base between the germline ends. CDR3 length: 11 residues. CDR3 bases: TGTGCCAGCAGTGACACCGGGGAGCTGTTTTTT. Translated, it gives CASSDTGELFF.

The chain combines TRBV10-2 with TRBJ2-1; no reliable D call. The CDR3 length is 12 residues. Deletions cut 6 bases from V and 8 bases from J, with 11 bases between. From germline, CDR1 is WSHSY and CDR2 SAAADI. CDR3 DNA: TGCGCCAGCAGCCCCCTAGGTGATGAGCAGTTCTTC. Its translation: CASSPLGDEQFF.

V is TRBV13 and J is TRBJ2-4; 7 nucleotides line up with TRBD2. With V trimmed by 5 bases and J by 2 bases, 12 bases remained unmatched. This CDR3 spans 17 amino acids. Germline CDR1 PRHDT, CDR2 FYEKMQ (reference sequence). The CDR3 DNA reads TGTGCCAGCAGCGACCGCGGGGAGGGTAATACCAAAAACATTCAGTACTTC. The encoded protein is CASSDRGEGNTKNIQYF.

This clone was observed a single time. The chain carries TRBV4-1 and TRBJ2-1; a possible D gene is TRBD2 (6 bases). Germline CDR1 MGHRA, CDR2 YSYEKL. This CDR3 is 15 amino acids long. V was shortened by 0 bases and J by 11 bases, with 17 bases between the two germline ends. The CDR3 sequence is CASSQDWGLGVQQFF. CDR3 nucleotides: TGCGCCAGCAGCCAAGATTGGGGACTGGGGGTACAGCAGTTCTTC.

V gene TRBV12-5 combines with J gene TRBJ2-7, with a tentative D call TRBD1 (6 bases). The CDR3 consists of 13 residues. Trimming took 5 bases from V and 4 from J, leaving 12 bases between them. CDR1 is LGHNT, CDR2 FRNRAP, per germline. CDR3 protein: CASGPGVGYEQYF. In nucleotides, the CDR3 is TGTGCTAGTGGTCCAGGGGTTGGATACGAGCAGTACTTC.

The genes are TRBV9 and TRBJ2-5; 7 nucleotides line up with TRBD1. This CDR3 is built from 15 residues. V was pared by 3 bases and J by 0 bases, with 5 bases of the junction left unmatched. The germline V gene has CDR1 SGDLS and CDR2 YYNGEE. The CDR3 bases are TGTGCCAGCAGCGAGGGACAGCAGTACCAAGAGACCCAGTACTTC. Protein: CASSEGQQYQETQYF. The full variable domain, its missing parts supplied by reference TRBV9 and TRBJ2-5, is DSGVTQTPKHLITATGQRVTLRCSPRSGDLSVYWYQQSLDQGLQFLIQYYNGEERAKGNILERFSAQQFPDLHSELNLSSLELGDSALYFCASSEGQQYQETQYFGPGTRLLVL.

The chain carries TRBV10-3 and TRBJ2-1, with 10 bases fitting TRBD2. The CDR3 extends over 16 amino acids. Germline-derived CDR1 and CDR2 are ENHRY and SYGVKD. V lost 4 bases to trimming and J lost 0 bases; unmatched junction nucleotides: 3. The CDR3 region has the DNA TGTGCCATCAGTGGGACTAGCGGATTCTCCTACAATGAGCAGTTCTTC. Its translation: CAISGTSGFSYNEQFF.

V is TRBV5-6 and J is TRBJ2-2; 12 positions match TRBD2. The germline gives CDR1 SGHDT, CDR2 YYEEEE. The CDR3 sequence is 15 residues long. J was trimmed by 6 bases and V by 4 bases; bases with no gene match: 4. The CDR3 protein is CASSPSGGAAGELFF. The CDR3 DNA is TGTGCCAGCAGCCCTAGCGGGGGGGCTGCCGGGGAGCTGTTTTTT. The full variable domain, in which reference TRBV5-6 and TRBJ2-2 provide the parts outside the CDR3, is DAGVTQSPTHLIKTRGQQVTLRCSPKSGHDTVSWYQQALGQGPQFIFQYYEEEERQRGNFPDRFSGHQFPNYSSELNVNALLLGDSALYLCASSPSGGAAGELFFGEGSRLTVL.

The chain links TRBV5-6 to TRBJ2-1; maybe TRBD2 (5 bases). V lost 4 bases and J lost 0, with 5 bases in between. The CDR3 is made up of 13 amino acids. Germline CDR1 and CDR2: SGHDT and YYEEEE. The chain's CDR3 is CASSGLSYNEQFF. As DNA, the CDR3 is TGTGCCAGCAGCGGACTCTCCTACAATGAGCAGTTCTTC. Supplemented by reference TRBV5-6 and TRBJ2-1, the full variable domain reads DAGVTQSPTHLIKTRGQQVTLRCSPKSGHDTVSWYQQALGQGPQFIFQYYEEEERQRGNFPDRFSGHQFPNYSSELNVNALLLGDSALYLCASSGLSYNEQFFGPGTRLTVL.

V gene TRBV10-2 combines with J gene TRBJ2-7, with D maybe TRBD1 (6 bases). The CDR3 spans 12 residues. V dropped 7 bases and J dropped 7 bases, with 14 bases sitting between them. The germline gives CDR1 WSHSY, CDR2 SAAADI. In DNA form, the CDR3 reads TGCGCCAGCAAAACAGGGTCGGAAGAGCAGTACTTC. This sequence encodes CASKTGSEEQYF.

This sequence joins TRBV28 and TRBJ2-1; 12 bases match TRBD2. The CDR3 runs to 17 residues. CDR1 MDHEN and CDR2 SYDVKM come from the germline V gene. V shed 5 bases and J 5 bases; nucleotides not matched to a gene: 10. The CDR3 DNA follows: TGTGCCAGCAGTCCAACCCTGACTAGCGGGGGACACAATGAGCAGTTCTTC. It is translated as CASSPTLTSGGHNEQFF.

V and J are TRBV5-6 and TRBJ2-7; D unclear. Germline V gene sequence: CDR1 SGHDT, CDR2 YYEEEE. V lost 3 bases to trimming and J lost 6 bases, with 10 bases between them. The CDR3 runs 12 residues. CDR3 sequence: CASSSQLLEQYF. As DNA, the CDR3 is TGTGCCAGCAGCTCCCAGTTACTCGAGCAGTACTTC.